This T cell receptor beta chain was documented in a study of blood T cell repertoires in COVID-19. Assay used: immunoSEQ multiplex PCR; TCRdb lists only in-frame clones, some missing. The sample comprises 380,000 or so clones, 86% of which are singletons, and 7.1% rests with the top ten. The CDR3 has 13 amino acids. With 10 bases clipped from V and 6 bases from J, the junction kept 6 bases outside the gene matches. Germline-derived CDR1 and CDR2 are MNHEY and SVGAGI. This clone turned up a few times. The sequencing sample was made of peripheral blood. V and J are TRBV6-5 and TRBJ2-1; the match to TRBD2 covers 10 bases. The TCR originated in a woman aged 55-70 years with COVID-19, enrolled during active disease. The CDR3 DNA is TGTGCCACAAGCGGGGGGGCATCCAATGAGCAGTTCTTC. Encoded protein: CATSGGASNEQFF.